These T cell receptor beta chains were read from a single sample in a study of T-cell memory formation after mild COVID-19. TCRdb used MiXCR to reprocess the 5' RACE reads, holding one entry per CDR3 protein. The sample includes 35,000 to 45,000 distinct CDR3 sequences, about 7.1% seen only once; the top ten take approximately 1.3%. Sequenced: PBMCs or a T cell subset sorted from them (not recorded which). All receptors come from a man aged 18 to 30 who had mild COVID-19 (a few samples of this study predate the infection). Cell type and time point are not known. Each CDR3 is given with its conserved first and last residue. D genes are given only for firm matches. Rows may omit the clone size; those that give it use once, few, many or a size class.

TRBV29-1,TRBD2,NA,TRBJ2-5,CSVESGGGAKTQYF,TGCAGCGTTGAGTCTGGCGGGGGGGCAAAGACCCAGTACTTC
TRBV7-3,NA,many,TRBJ2-3,CASSPQGTHTWYF,TGTGCCAGCAGCCCCCAAGGGACTCACACATGGTATTTT
TRBV14,NA,NA,TRBJ1-2,CASSQIRDGKRWDYGYTF,TGTGCCAGCAGCCAGATCCGGGACGGGAAGAGATGGGACTATGGCTACACCTTC
TRBV5-8,TRBD1,few,TRBJ2-2,CASSSGTGDTGELFF,TGTGCCAGCAGCTCCGGGACAGGGGACACCGGGGAGCTGTTTTTT
TRBV7-2,NA,NA,TRBJ2-3,CASSQRTPAGTQYF,TGTGCCAGCAGCCAGCGGACACCGGCGGGTACGCAGTATTTT
TRBV7-9,NA,few,TRBJ1-3,CASSRGDRTRDTIYF,TGTGCCAGCAGCAGAGGAGACAGGACGCGAGACACCATATATTTT
TRBV6-5,NA,NA,TRBJ1-2,CASTPRLNYGYTF,TGTGCCAGCACCCCCCGGCTTAACTATGGCTACACCTTC
TRBV20-1,NA,many,TRBJ2-3,CSAQDSTTDTQYF,TGCAGTGCTCAGGACAGTACCACAGATACGCAGTATTTT
TRBV11-2,NA,few,TRBJ1-1,CASTLGQGGNTEAFF,TGTGCCAGCACCCTAGGCCAGGGAGGGAACACTGAAGCTTTCTTT
TRBV19,NA,few,TRBJ1-5,CASNDQRTEPQHF,TGTGCCAGTAACGATCAGAGGACTGAGCCCCAGCATTTT
TRBV4-3,TRBD1,NA,TRBJ2-1,CASSPSGTGPNEQFF,TGCGCCAGCAGTCCCTCCGGGACAGGGCCCAATGAGCAGTTCTTC
TRBV4-3,NA,NA,TRBJ1-5,CASSFLQGVQPQHF,TGCGCCAGCAGCTTCCTCCAGGGCGTTCAGCCCCAGCATTTT
TRBV4-1,NA,many,TRBJ2-2,CASSQTTGNTGELFF,TGCGCCAGCAGCCAAACGACAGGGAACACCGGGGAGCTGTTTTTT
TRBV4-1,NA,NA,TRBJ1-5,CASSPQGFGTNQPQHF,TGCGCCAGCAGCCCTCAGGGCTTCGGAACCAATCAGCCCCAGCATTTT